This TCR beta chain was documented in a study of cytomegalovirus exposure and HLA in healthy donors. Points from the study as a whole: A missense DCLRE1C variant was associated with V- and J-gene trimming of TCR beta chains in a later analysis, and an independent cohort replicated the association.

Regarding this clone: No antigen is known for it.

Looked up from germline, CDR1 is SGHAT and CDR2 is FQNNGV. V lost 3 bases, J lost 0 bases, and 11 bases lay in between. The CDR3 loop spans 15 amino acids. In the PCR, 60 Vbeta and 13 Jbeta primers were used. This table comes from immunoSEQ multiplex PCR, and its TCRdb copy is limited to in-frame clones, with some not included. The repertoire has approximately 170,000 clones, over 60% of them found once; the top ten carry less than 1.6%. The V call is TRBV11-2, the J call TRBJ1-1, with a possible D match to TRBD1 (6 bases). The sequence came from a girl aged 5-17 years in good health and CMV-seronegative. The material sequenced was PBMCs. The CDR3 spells CASSFRQAMNTEAFF. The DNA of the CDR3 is TGTGCCAGCAGCTTCCGACAGGCCATGAACACTGAAGCTTTCTTT.